A single sample is the source of the 9 T cell receptor beta chains below, sequenced in a study of cytomegalovirus exposure and HLA in healthy donors. The PCR made use of 60 Vbeta and 13 Jbeta primers. The method was immunoSEQ multiplex PCR; TCRdb's version includes in-frame clones alone and lacks a portion of them. Here the sample spans 100,000 to 150,000 clones, 75% to 85% being singletons. Sequencing used PBMCs. These receptors were obtained from a woman aged 40-49 years in good health and CMV-seronegative.

The V gene is TRBV28, the J gene TRBJ1-2; 8 positions agree with TRBD1. Germline lookup yields CDR1 MDHEN and CDR2 SYDVKM. V lost 6 bases to trimming and J lost 8 bases; unmatched junction nucleotides: 8. CDR3 length equals 13 residues. Here the CDR3 DNA reads TGTGCCAGCAGCCCAGCAGGGGGCGGCGGCTACACCTTC. Protein product: CASSPAGGGGYTF.

This clone came up a few times. The chain carries TRBV19 and TRBJ2-2; D may be TRBD1 (5 bases). There are 12 residues in the CDR3. The V gene's germline CDR1 is LNHDA and CDR2 SQIVND (reference sequence). Trimming removed 6 bases at V and 5 bases at J, with 7 bases between. CDR3 in amino acids: CASSRETGELFF. The CDR3 DNA reads as TGTGCCAGTAGCAGGGAAACCGGGGAGCTGTTTTTT.

This clone has more than one count but fewer than ten. The gene calls are TRBV7-9 and TRBJ1-6; D gene uncertain. Between the trimmed V and J ends, which lost 4 bases and 5 bases, there was a span of 6 bases. From germline, CDR1 is SEHNR and CDR2 FQNEAQ (reference sequence). The CDR3 is 13 residues long. The CDR3, as DNA: TGTGCCAGCAGCTCGTCCGATAATTCACCCCTCCACTTT. This codes for CASSSSDNSPLHF.

J is TRBJ2-7 and V is TRBV18, with D tentatively TRBD2 (6 bases). CDR3 size: 12 residues. Germline V gene sequence: CDR1 KGHSH, CDR2 LQKENI. V shed 5 bases and J shed 6 bases, with 11 bases lying between them. CDR3 in amino acids: CASSWEVGEQYF. CDR3 in DNA: TGTGCCAGCTCATGGGAGGTGGGCGAGCAGTACTTC.

The genes are TRBV4-3 and TRBJ1-1; 7 bases line up with TRBD1. The germline CDR1 and CDR2 sequences are LGHNA and YSLEER. CDR3 length equals 14 residues. Losses at the gene ends were 4 bases for V and 11 bases for J; bases not matched to a gene: 13. The CDR3 DNA reads as TGCGCCAGCAGCCTTGGTAAAGGGGGCGCGGTGGCTTTCTTT. It yields the protein CASSLGKGGAVAFF.

The rearrangement links TRBV5-6 to TRBJ2-7; a possible D gene is TRBD1 (6 bases). This CDR3 spans 13 amino acids. Trimming took 4 bases from V and 0 from J, leaving 8 bases between them. Germline-derived CDR1 and CDR2 are SGHDT and YYEEEE. CDR3 nucleotides: TGTGCCAGCAGCGGGGGCGGCTCCTACGAGCAGTACTTC. It encodes CASSGGGSYEQYF.

The chain has TRBV18 and TRBJ2-7; the match to TRBD2 covers 13 bases. The trim removed 3 bases at V and 2 bases at J, leaving 1 base unmatched. This CDR3 is 15 amino acids long. Germline V gene data show CDR1 as KGHSH and CDR2 as LQKENI. The CDR3 loop reads CASSPGLAGAYEQYF. The CDR3 DNA reads as TGTGCCAGCTCACCTGGACTAGCGGGAGCCTACGAGCAGTACTTC.

The V gene is TRBV4-3, the J gene TRBJ2-5, with 11 bases matching TRBD2. Germline V gene sequence: CDR1 LGHNA, CDR2 YSLEER. CDR3 length: 17 amino acids. The ends lost 0 bases at V and 5 bases at J; junction bases unmatched: 8. CDR3 coding DNA: TGCGCCAGCAGCCAAGATCTTTCCCTAGCGGGGGGCGAGACCCAGTACTTC. It specifies CASSQDLSLAGGETQYF.

This clone was observed once. The V and J genes are TRBV4-1 and TRBJ1-4, with TRBD1 matching over 7 bases. The CDR3 totals 22 residues. J lost 4 bases, V lost 5 bases, and 28 bases had no gene match. Germline V gives CDR1 MGHRA, CDR2 YSYEKL. The CDR3 coding sequence is TGCGCCAGCAGCAGACTTGGACAGGCAAATGTCGTAAGTGAGCATGGTAATGAAAAACTGTTTTTT. It specifies CASSRLGQANVVSEHGNEKLFF.